This T cell receptor beta chain was retrieved from a study of T cells in Graves' hyperthyroidism and ophthalmopathy. The study, taken as a whole, reports: Blood also showed most of the thyroid clonotypes that were expanded above 0.001.

The CDR3 loop spans 16 amino acids. J was trimmed by 10 bases and V by 7 bases; bases with no gene match: 14. Germline-derived CDR1 and CDR2 are SGHRS and YFSETQ. It was RNA transcripts that yielded the amplified TCR beta CDR3 regions. A set of HTBI primers served as the primers for a first-round RT-PCR of the TCR CDR3. TCRdb used MiXCR to reprocess the multiplex PCR reads, holding one entry per CDR3 protein. The sample lists approximately 400,000 distinct CDR3 sequences; approximately 15% were seen once. On this clonotype: Its antigen remains unknown. A much bigger clone sits one base away, suggesting this may be a read error.

Sequenced material: blood. V is TRBV5-1 and J is TRBJ2-3, with 14 positions matching TRBD2. This clonotype originated in a woman aged 55-75 years with Graves' hyperthyroidism. For the CDR3, the DNA is TGCGCCAGCGGCCCAACGACTAGCGGGAGGGCCCGATCGCAGTATTTT. This gives the protein CASGPTTSGRARSQYF.